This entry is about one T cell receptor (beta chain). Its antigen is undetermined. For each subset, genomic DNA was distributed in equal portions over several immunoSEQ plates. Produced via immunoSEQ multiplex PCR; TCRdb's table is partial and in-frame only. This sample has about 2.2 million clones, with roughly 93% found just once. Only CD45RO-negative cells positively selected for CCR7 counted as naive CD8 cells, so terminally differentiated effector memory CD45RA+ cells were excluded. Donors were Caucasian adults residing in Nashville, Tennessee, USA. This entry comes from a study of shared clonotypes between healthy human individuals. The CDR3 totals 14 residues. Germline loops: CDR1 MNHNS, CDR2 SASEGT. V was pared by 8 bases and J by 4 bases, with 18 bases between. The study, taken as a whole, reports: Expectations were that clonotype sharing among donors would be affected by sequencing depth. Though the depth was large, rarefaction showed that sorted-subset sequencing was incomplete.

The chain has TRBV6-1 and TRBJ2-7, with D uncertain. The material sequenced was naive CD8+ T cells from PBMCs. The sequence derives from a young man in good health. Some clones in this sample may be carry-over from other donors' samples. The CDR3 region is CASGPLGPLYEQYF. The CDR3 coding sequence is TGTGCCAGCGGCCCTCTAGGTCCCTTATACGAGCAGTACTTC.